Listed here are 16 T cell receptor beta chains from one sample, sequenced in a study of response to subunit inactivated influenza vaccine. TCRdb reprocessed the RT-PCR reads with MiXCR, giving one entry per CDR3 protein. The sample has about 480,000 distinct CDR3 sequences; 9.5% to 13% are singletons. The material was PBMCs from blood, obtained roughly 46 days after vaccination. Every receptor here comes from a man aged 50-60 years who received an inactivated influenza vaccine.

This clonotype was observed a few times. The chain has TRBV5-1 and TRBJ2-3; 14 nucleotides align to TRBD2. Germline CDR1 reads SGHRS; CDR2 reads YFSETQ. The CDR3 totals 22 residues. The V and J ends lost 1 base and 1 base, in that order; junction bases with no gene match: 17. For the CDR3, the DNA is TGCGCCAGCAGCTTGTTTCCTCCTTCCGGGACTAGCGGGAGTTGGGGCACAGATACGCAGTATTTT. Protein product: CASSLFPPSGTSGSWGTDTQYF.

The chain links TRBV7-9 to TRBJ2-5; D ambiguous. V was cut by 0 bases and J by 2 bases, with 16 bases left in between. CDR3 length: 17 amino acids. CDR1 SEHNR and CDR2 FQNEAQ come from the germline V gene (reference sequence). The CDR3: CASSLADLSGWQETQYF. As DNA, the CDR3 is TGTGCCAGCAGCTTAGCGGACCTCTCCGGGTGGCAAGAGACCCAGTACTTC.

This chain links TRBV5-1 with TRBJ2-3, with a possible D match to TRBD2 (6 bases). Germline loops: CDR1 SGHRS, CDR2 YFSETQ. V lost 4 bases and J lost 6, with 15 bases in between. This CDR3 comprises 14 residues. CDR3 nucleotide sequence: TGCGCCAGCAGCGGGGCTAGCGTAGCCGATACGCAGTATTTT. It is translated as CASSGASVADTQYF. The full variable domain, completed using reference TRBV5-1 and TRBJ2-3, is KAGVTQTPRYLIKTRGQQVTLSCSPISGHRSVSWYQQTPGQGLQFLFEYFSETQRNKGNFPGRFSGRQFSNSRSEMNVSTLELGDSALYLCASSGASVADTQYFGPGTRLTVL.

The chain has TRBV5-5 and TRBJ1-5; D unclear. Germline V gene data show CDR1 as SGHKS and CDR2 as YYEKEE (reference sequence). The ends were cut back, 1 base at V and 3 bases at J, with 8 bases in the middle. The CDR3 loop spans 14 amino acids. CDR3 region: CASSLTEPNQPQHF. CDR3 sequence (DNA): TGTGCCAGCAGCTTGACGGAACCCAATCAGCCCCAGCATTTT.

This clonotype has just a few counts. The V gene is TRBV29-1, the J gene TRBJ2-1, with D possibly matching TRBD2 (5 bases). The length of the CDR3 is 13 residues. V gave up 2 bases and J gave up 7 bases, with 12 bases separating them. Germline V gene lookup returns CDR1 SQVTM and CDR2 ANQGSEA. In nucleotides, the CDR3 is TGCAGCGTTGAATCCGGCAGGAGGAATGAGCAGTTCTTC. It translates to CSVESGRRNEQFF.

J is TRBJ2-5 and V is TRBV27, with 8 positions matching TRBD1. This CDR3 comprises 14 residues. Germline V gene lookup returns CDR1 MNHEY and CDR2 SMNVEV (reference sequence). Germline trimming cut 8 bases from V and 5 bases from J; bases unmatched to any gene: 10. CDR3 nucleotides: TGTGCCAGCGGTCTGACAGGGGCGGCCGAGACCCAGTACTTC. Translating it yields CASGLTGAAETQYF.

The rearrangement joins TRBV20-1 to TRBJ2-7; the D is unclear. This CDR3 region has 14 residues. V dropped 0 bases and J dropped 5 bases, with 14 bases sitting between them. Germline V gives CDR1 DFQATT, CDR2 SNEGSKA (reference sequence). The CDR3 loop is CSARDPYQGDEQYF. In DNA, the CDR3 is TGCAGTGCTAGAGACCCGTATCAAGGCGACGAGCAGTACTTC.

This clonotype was observed a few times. The gene calls are TRBV20-1 and TRBJ2-3; D assignment may be TRBD1 or TRBD2 (5 bases each). V lost 0 bases to trimming and J lost 1 base, with 8 bases between them. Germline values: CDR1 DFQATT, CDR2 SNEGSKA (reference sequence). The CDR3 extends over 14 amino acids. This CDR3 reads CSARDGAGTDTQYF. The CDR3 DNA is TGCAGTGCTAGAGACGGGGCCGGCACAGATACGCAGTATTTT.

The chain combines TRBV3-1 with TRBJ2-3, with 9 bases matching TRBD2. Germline V gene data show CDR1 as LGHDT and CDR2 as YNNKEL (reference sequence). V gave up 0 bases and J gave up 5 bases; unmatched junction bases: 3. This CDR3 is built from 15 residues. For the CDR3, the DNA is TGTGCCAGCAGCCAAGAGTCACTAGCGGGAGATACGCAGTATTTT. As protein: CASSQESLAGDTQYF.

The V and J genes are TRBV7-9 and TRBJ1-2; D unresolved. The CDR3 is 14 amino acids. The germline CDR1 and CDR2 sequences are SEHNR and FQNEAQ (reference sequence). Trimming took 1 base from V and 7 from J, leaving 13 bases between them. In DNA, the CDR3 is TGTGCCAGCAGCTTAGGGCAGGAAAAGGTTGGCTACACCTTC. It translates to CASSLGQEKVGYTF.

This clonotype occurred many times. The chain has TRBV9 and TRBJ1-2; 7 bases fit TRBD1. The germline gives CDR1 SGDLS, CDR2 YYNGEE. Losses at the gene ends were 5 bases for V and 2 bases for J; bases not matched to a gene: 6. The CDR3 contains 14 residues. Here the CDR3 DNA reads TGTGCCAGCAGTCCTGACAGGGCCAACTATGGCTACACCTTC. Translated, it gives CASSPDRANYGYTF.

V and J are TRBV27 and TRBJ2-2; 7 positions match TRBD1. In germline, CDR1 is MNHEY, CDR2 SMNVEV (reference sequence). This CDR3 is 15 amino acids long. V was clipped by 6 bases and J by 3 bases; unmatched bases: 7. CDR3 sequence reads: CASSKGALDTGELFF. DNA for the CDR3: TGTGCCAGCAGCAAGGGGGCACTTGACACCGGGGAGCTGTTTTTT.

Only a few counts were recorded for this clonotype. The CDR3 DNA reads TGCAGTGCAGGGACTAGCGGACTCTACGAGCAGTACTTC. Translating it yields CSAGTSGLYEQYF. This sequence joins TRBV20-1 and TRBJ2-7, with 11 positions matching TRBD2. This CDR3 comprises 13 residues. The V gene end was trimmed by 6 bases and the J gene end by 3 bases; junction bases not matched to a gene: 4. Looked up from germline, CDR1 is DFQATT and CDR2 is SNEGSKA (reference sequence).

This clonotype was seen a handful of times. This chain joins TRBV24-1 and TRBJ2-1, with TRBD2 matching 12 bases. The V gene's germline CDR1 is KGHDR and CDR2 SFDVKD. This CDR3 comprises 17 residues. Trimming took 5 bases from V and 12 from J; bases not matched to a gene: 16. CDR3 sequence reads: CATSVTPRTSGDSMQFF. In DNA, the CDR3 is TGTGCCACCAGTGTTACCCCCCGGACTAGCGGGGACAGCATGCAGTTCTTC.

The chain couples TRBV9 to TRBJ1-5; unclear D gene. Deletions cut 5 bases from V and 14 bases from J, with 26 bases between. In germline, CDR1 is SGDLS, CDR2 YYNGEE. CDR3 size: 15 residues. The CDR3 loop is CASSLGGGVGGIKHF. CDR3 nucleotides: TGTGCCAGCAGTCTGGGCGGTGGGGTCGGCGGGATCAAGCATTTT.

The rearrangement uses TRBV11-2 and TRBJ2-1; TRBD1 agrees at 8 bases. The CDR3 is made up of 16 amino acids. The V segment lost 2 bases and the J segment 8 bases; nucleotides outside the gene matches: 11. CDR1 SGHAT and CDR2 FQNNGV come from the germline V gene. The CDR3 here is CASSLSAGQGIHEQFF. The CDR3 nucleotides are TGTGCCAGCAGCTTAAGCGCTGGACAGGGTATCCATGAGCAGTTCTTC.